This TCR beta chain was obtained from a study of tumor T cells in aggressive B-cell lymphoma. Repertoires were generated with immunoSEQ multiplex PCR, while TCRdb's copy carries only in-frame clones and drops some. The sample holds thousands of clones, 94% seen once. This clone was seen just once. The sample taken for sequencing was tumor tissue. The receptor's source is an adult with diffuse large B cell lymphoma.

As DNA, the CDR3 is TGTGCCAGCAGGCCACAGAACACTGAAGCTTTCTTT. This translates into CASRPQNTEAFF. The J gene is TRBJ1-1, the V gene TRBV28; D is unresolved. Trimming stripped 6 bases from V and 1 base from J, with 6 bases between. The CDR3 sequence is 12 residues long. Germline V lookup: CDR1 MDHEN, CDR2 SYDVKM.